One and the same sample provided the 4 T cell receptor beta chains below, sequenced in a study of cytomegalovirus exposure and HLA in healthy donors. Primers included in the PCR were 60 Vbeta and 13 Jbeta primers. TCRdb's table, derived via immunoSEQ multiplex PCR, lists solely in-frame clones and lacks some. The sample shows under 200,000 clones, almost 80% of them seen only once. The sequenced sample consisted of PBMCs. These receptors were taken from a man between 25 and 39 years old in good health and CMV-seronegative.

The V call is TRBV10-1, the J call TRBJ1-6, with D possibly TRBD1 on 5 matching bases. The V and J ends lost 0 bases and 9 bases respectively, with 6 bases between them. The CDR3 spans 13 residues. Germline values: CDR1 WNHNN, CDR2 SYGVQD (reference sequence). The CDR3 coding sequence is TGCGCCAGCAGTGAGTCAGGGGTTTCACCCCTCCACTTT. As protein: CASSESGVSPLHF.

This clone was found a few times. V and J are TRBV5-8 and TRBJ2-5; D ambiguous. This CDR3 comprises 14 residues. With 2 bases removed from V and 1 base from J, the gap between germline ends came to 9 bases. CDR1 SGHTS and CDR2 YDEGEE come from the germline V gene. CDR3 loop: CASSFYGPQETQYF. DNA of the CDR3: TGTGCCAGCAGCTTTTATGGGCCCCAAGAGACCCAGTACTTC.

This clone was found a few times. This chain uses TRBV5-4 with TRBJ1-2; TRBD1 might be the D (5 bases). Trimming pared 7 bases from V and 3 bases from J, leaving 13 bases between. The CDR3 spans 13 residues. Germline V CDR1 and CDR2: SGHNT, YYREEE (reference sequence). The DNA for the CDR3 is TGTGCCAGCTTCGGCGGGGGTGACTATGGCTACACCTTC. Translating it yields CASFGGGDYGYTF. The variable domain in full, with the rest retrieved from reference TRBV5-4 and TRBJ1-2, is ETGVTQSPTHLIKTRGQQVTLRCSSQSGHNTVSWYQQALGQGPQFIFQYYREEENGRGNFPPRFSGLQFPNYSSELNVNALELDDSALYLCASFGGGDYGYTFGSGTRLTVV.

This clone was found once. The chain's CDR3 is CASSLEDRVGGYTF. Here the CDR3 DNA reads TGTGCCAGCAGCCTTGAAGACAGGGTGGGGGGCTACACCTTC. This sequence joins TRBV9 and TRBJ1-2; 7 nucleotides align to TRBD1. This CDR3 comprises 14 residues. Germline V gene data show CDR1 as SGDLS and CDR2 as YYNGEE. V gave up 4 bases and J gave up 8 bases; unmatched junction bases: 11.